A single sample gave rise to the 29 T cell receptor beta chains below, sequenced in a study of response to subunit inactivated influenza vaccine. TCRdb redid the calling of the RT-PCR reads with MiXCR, one entry per CDR3 protein. Of over 150,000 distinct CDR3 sequences listed, approximately 15% are singletons. Source: CD8+ T cells sorted from PBMCs, taken more than 4 days after vaccination. The source is a man over 45 who received an inactivated influenza vaccine.

The chain uses TRBV12-3 or TRBV12-4 and TRBJ2-6; 10 positions match TRBD1. The CDR3 is 16 residues long. The V gene end was trimmed by 4 bases and the J gene end by 0 bases; junction bases not matched to a gene: 0. CDR3 DNA sequence: TGTGCCAGCAGTTGGACAGGGGGCTCTGGGGCCAACGTCCTGACTTTC. Its protein is CASSWTGGSGANVLTF.

This clonotype was recorded a few times. This chain connects TRBV2 to TRBJ1-1; tentative D call: TRBD1 (5 bases). CDR1 is SNHLY and CDR2 is FYNNEI in the germline V gene. The CDR3 is made up of 16 amino acids. V was clipped by 0 bases and J by 7 bases, with 18 bases between them. The DNA of the CDR3 is TGTGCCAGCAGTGAAGCGGGTAGTAGAGGGGTTATTGAAGCTTTCTTT. Its protein is CASSEAGSRGVIEAFF.

V gene TRBV11-2 combines with J gene TRBJ2-4; no reliable D call. V lost 1 base and J lost 0, with 16 bases in between. Germline V lookup: CDR1 SGHAT, CDR2 FQNNGV. The CDR3 is made up of 18 amino acids. As DNA, the CDR3 is TGTGCCAGCAGCTTAGGCCCCAGCGTAACCCTAGCCAAAAACATTCAGTACTTC. Residues: CASSLGPSVTLAKNIQYF.

The genes are TRBV20-1 and TRBJ2-7; 8 bases match TRBD2. This CDR3 comprises 15 residues. CDR1 is DFQATT, CDR2 SNEGSKA, per germline (reference sequence). Losses at the gene ends were 0 bases for V and 3 bases for J; bases not matched to a gene: 7. The CDR3 protein is CSARDPLAGNYEQYF. CDR3 DNA sequence: TGCAGTGCTAGAGATCCGCTAGCGGGTAACTACGAGCAGTACTTC.

The J gene is TRBJ2-7, the V gene TRBV5-1, with 7 bases identical to TRBD1. The CDR3 is made up of 12 amino acids. Germline V lookup: CDR1 SGHRS, CDR2 YFSETQ. Germline trimming cut 4 bases from V and 7 bases from J; bases unmatched to any gene: 5. Here the CDR3 DNA reads TGCGCCAGCAGCGCAGGGGGTTTTGAGCAGTACTTC. Translated: CASSAGGFEQYF.

The chain carries TRBV4-2 and TRBJ2-1; D is undetermined. V was pared by 1 base and J by 9 bases, with 7 bases between. This CDR3 is 12 amino acids long. Germline V lookup: CDR1 LGHNA, CDR2 YNFKEQ. CDR3 region: CASSQVGGEQFF. The CDR3 bases are TGTGCCAGCAGCCAAGTGGGTGGTGAGCAGTTCTTC.

A single count supports this clonotype. The chain couples TRBV28 to TRBJ2-1, with 14 bases fitting TRBD2. The V gene's germline CDR1 is MDHEN and CDR2 SYDVKM. CDR3 length equals 17 residues. After removal of 5 bases from V and 6 bases from J, the junction contained 9 bases not matched to a gene. The CDR3 loop reads CASSPTSGTSGGNEQFF. The CDR3 bases are TGTGCCAGCAGTCCAACCTCCGGGACTAGCGGGGGCAATGAGCAGTTCTTC.

This clonotype was seen more than once but under ten times. This rearrangement joins TRBV12-3 or TRBV12-4 to TRBJ2-3, with 7 bases identical to TRBD1. Unmatched junction bases numbered 10, after V lost 2 bases and J lost 5 bases. The CDR3 sequence is 16 residues long. In DNA, the CDR3 is TGTGCCAGCAGTTTAATCCAGGCAGGGGGAATAGATACGCAGTATTTT. Translating gives CASSLIQAGGIDTQYF.

J is TRBJ2-3 and V is TRBV6-5; D gene ambiguous. Germline CDR1 MNHEY, CDR2 SVGAGI. Trimming pared 3 bases from V and 2 bases from J, leaving 12 bases between. The CDR3 consists of 15 residues. DNA for the CDR3: TGTGCCAGCAGTTATGTCCAATTGCCCACAGATACGCAGTATTTT. This codes for CASSYVQLPTDTQYF.

The chain couples TRBV24-1 to TRBJ1-2; unclear D gene. Trimming left V 4 bases short and J 2 bases short, with 10 bases between. This CDR3 has 14 amino acids. Germline V gives CDR1 KGHDR, CDR2 SFDVKD. DNA of the CDR3: TGTGCCACCAGTGACGGACGGGAGAACTATGGCTACACCTTC. It is translated as CATSDGRENYGYTF.

This chain joins TRBV20-1 and TRBJ2-3; 9 positions agree with TRBD2. V trimming: 4 bases; J trimming: 2 bases; junction bases outside the gene matches: 7. The CDR3 runs 15 residues. Germline-derived CDR1 and CDR2 are DFQATT and SNEGSKA (reference sequence). CDR3 region: CSATDLAGITDTQYF. The CDR3 bases are TGCAGTGCTACTGACCTAGCGGGGATCACAGATACGCAGTATTTT.

On this clonotype: The germline gene is not matched at one end of the junction; a read error may be the cause. The V call is TRBV27, the J call TRBJ1-2, with D possibly being TRBD1 (6 bases). Germline values: CDR1 MNHEY, CDR2 SMNVEV (reference sequence). The CDR3 covers 14 residues. As DNA, the CDR3 is TGTGCCAGCAGTTGGGCAGGGGAGAACTATGGCTACCCCTTC. Translation: CASSWAGENYGYPF.

This clonotype was seen a handful of times. CDR3 amino acids: CASSPHFGQVFGYGYTF. CDR3 coding DNA: TGCGCCAGCAGCCCTCATTTCGGACAGGTTTTTGGCTATGGCTACACCTTC. The chain recombines TRBV4-1 with TRBJ1-2, with 7 bases matching TRBD1. CDR3 length: 17 amino acids. Germline CDR1 and CDR2: MGHRA and YSYEKL. The ends lost 4 bases at V and 4 bases at J; junction bases unmatched: 15.

This clonotype turned up a few times. V usage is TRBV9 and J usage is TRBJ2-5; D ambiguous. The CDR3 consists of 15 residues. Germline CDR1 is SGDLS and CDR2 is YYNGEE. V was cut by 1 base and J by 2 bases, with 12 bases left in between. This CDR3 reads CASSVSRKGQETQYF. CDR3 DNA sequence: TGTGCCAGCAGCGTATCACGAAAAGGACAAGAGACCCAGTACTTC.

This clonotype has more than one count but fewer than ten. The V and J genes are TRBV9 and TRBJ2-3; perhaps D is TRBD1 or TRBD2 (5 bases each). The ends were cut back, 0 bases at V and 0 bases at J, with 17 bases in the middle. CDR1 SGDLS and CDR2 YYNGEE come from the germline V gene. This CDR3 region has 18 residues. The CDR3 nucleotides are TGTGCCAGCAGCGTAGAGCCGGGACCTCCTTCTAGCACAGATACGCAGTATTTT. As protein: CASSVEPGPPSSTDTQYF.

This clonotype was counted a few times. The gene calls are TRBV29-1 and TRBJ2-2; D may be TRBD2 (6 bases). V gave up 2 bases and J gave up 5 bases, with 15 bases separating them. The CDR3 consists of 15 residues. Germline V gene lookup returns CDR1 SQVTM and CDR2 ANQGSEA. CDR3 DNA: TGCAGCGTTGAATCGCAGGGCCGGGGGACCGGGGAGCTGTTTTTT. This gives the protein CSVESQGRGTGELFF.

This clonotype appeared a few times. V and J are TRBV7-6 and TRBJ2-3; D may be TRBD1 (5 bases). This CDR3 comprises 14 residues. Germline V CDR1 and CDR2: SGHVS, FNYEAQ. V lost 2 bases and J 4 bases, leaving 10 bases between the germline ends. This chain's CDR3 is CASSLFLGADTQYF. CDR3 DNA sequence: TGTGCCAGCAGCTTATTTCTAGGGGCAGATACGCAGTATTTT.

This clonotype was counted between two and nine times. V usage is TRBV4-2 and J usage is TRBJ2-7; 16 bases agree with TRBD2. Germline CDR1 LGHNA, CDR2 YNFKEQ. CDR3 length equals 19 residues. With V trimmed by 1 base and J by 2 bases, 8 bases remained unmatched. CDR3 bases: TGTGCCAGCAGCCAAGCACCGGGACTAGCGGGAGGGCTCCCCTACGAGCAGTACTTC. Translated, it gives CASSQAPGLAGGLPYEQYF.

CDR3 in amino acids: CASSLSGRQYEQYF. DNA for the CDR3: TGTGCCAGCAGCTTAAGCGGGAGGCAGTACGAGCAGTACTTC. The chain couples TRBV7-9 to TRBJ2-7; 9 positions match TRBD2. The CDR3 loop spans 14 amino acids. Losses at the gene ends were 2 bases for V and 4 bases for J; bases not matched to a gene: 3. Germline values: CDR1 SEHNR, CDR2 FQNEAQ (reference sequence).

A few counts support this clonotype. The chain links TRBV13 to TRBJ1-5; 7 bases are shared with TRBD1. V lost 4 bases, J lost 6 bases, and 3 bases stayed unmatched. The germline gives CDR1 PRHDT, CDR2 FYEKMQ (reference sequence). CDR3 size: 13 residues. CDR3 amino acids: CASSYRGVQPQHF. The CDR3 DNA sequence: TGTGCCAGCAGCTACAGGGGTGTTCAGCCCCAGCATTTT.

The V gene is TRBV7-9, the J gene TRBJ2-3, with a tentative D call TRBD2 (6 bases). The germline V and J ends were trimmed by 8 bases and 3 bases, with 15 bases remaining between them. CDR1 and CDR2 from the germline V gene are SEHNR and FQNEAQ (reference sequence). The CDR3 sequence is 14 residues long. CDR3 amino acids: CASPLGGRTDTQYF. DNA for the CDR3: TGTGCCAGCCCGCTTGGAGGGAGAACAGATACGCAGTATTTT.

V and J are TRBV29-1 and TRBJ2-7, with D uncertain. Trimming removed 5 bases from V and 5 bases from J, with 16 bases in between. Germline-derived CDR1 and CDR2 are SQVTM and ANQGSEA. The CDR3 consists of 13 residues. CDR3 region: CSVSPGLSHEQYF. For the CDR3, the DNA is TGCAGCGTTAGCCCCGGGCTCTCGCACGAGCAGTACTTC.

This clonotype has only a few counts. V is TRBV20-1 and J is TRBJ2-7; no clear D gene. CDR1 DFQATT and CDR2 SNEGSKA come from the germline V gene (reference sequence). Trimming took 2 bases from V and 6 from J, leaving 17 bases between them. The CDR3 runs to 14 residues. The CDR3 DNA reads TGCAGTGCTAGACCACCTAACGCCGTGGGCGAGCAGTACTTC. This encodes CSARPPNAVGEQYF.

The rearrangement uses TRBV5-1 and TRBJ2-7, with no clear D. Trimming took 0 bases from V and 1 from J, leaving 14 bases between them. CDR1 and CDR2 (germline): SGHRS, YFSETQ. The CDR3 runs 16 residues. The DNA for the CDR3 is TGCGCCAGCAGCTTGGTCGGCAGGAAAGCTTCCTACGAGCAGTACTTC. Its protein is CASSLVGRKASYEQYF. Drawing the rest from reference TRBV5-1 and TRBJ2-7, the complete variable domain is KAGVTQTPRYLIKTRGQQVTLSCSPISGHRSVSWYQQTPGQGLQFLFEYFSETQRNKGNFPGRFSGRQFSNSRSEMNVSTLELGDSALYLCASSLVGRKASYEQYFGPGTRLTVT.

This clonotype turned up a few times. The junction shows a germline mismatch at one end, possibly a read error. The gene calls are TRBV2 and TRBJ1-4; TRBD1 might be the D (6 bases). Germline loops: CDR1 SNHLY, CDR2 FYNNEI. CDR3 length equals 17 residues. The CDR3 DNA is TGTGCCAGCAGTCAAGCGGACAGTTTTACAACTAATGAAAAACTGTTTTTT. Residues: CASSQADSFTTNEKLFF.

This clonotype was observed a handful of times. This chain joins TRBV7-9 and TRBJ1-1, with D perhaps TRBD1 (5 bases). The germline gives CDR1 SEHNR, CDR2 FQNEAQ (reference sequence). Between the trimmed V and J ends, which lost 6 bases and 6 bases, there was a span of 11 bases. This CDR3 has 12 residues. The CDR3 loop reads CASRRGVAEAFF. DNA for the CDR3: TGTGCCAGCAGGAGGGGAGTCGCTGAAGCTTTCTTT.

The chain links TRBV4-2 to TRBJ2-1; D is unclear. Germline V gives CDR1 LGHNA, CDR2 YNFKEQ. V was cut by 4 bases and J by 5 bases, with 12 bases left in between. The CDR3 has 14 residues. The CDR3 region has the DNA TGTGCCAGCAGCCGCCCGCTCGGCAACAATGAGCAGTTCTTC. It codes for CASSRPLGNNEQFF.

V usage is TRBV5-1 and J usage is TRBJ2-3; TRBD2 aligns across 9 bases. Trimming at V came to 7 bases and at J to 4 bases, leaving 10 bases not matched to a gene. The CDR3 spans 15 residues. Germline CDR1 reads SGHRS; CDR2 reads YFSETQ. The DNA for the CDR3 is TGCGCCAGCCGCAACCCGGGCGGGAGGGCAGATACGCAGTATTTT. Its protein product is CASRNPGGRADTQYF.

This clonotype was counted a single time. In nucleotides, the CDR3 is TGTGCCAGCAGCCCCAAGACAGGGGTCTACGAGCAGTACTTC. Translating gives CASSPKTGVYEQYF. The J gene is TRBJ2-7, the V gene TRBV7-9; 8 bases match TRBD1. Germline assignment: CDR1 SEHNR and CDR2 FQNEAQ (reference sequence). The CDR3 length is 14 residues. The trim removed 5 bases at V and 3 bases at J, leaving 6 bases unmatched.